The 5 T cell receptor beta chains given below trace back to one sample, sequenced in a study of breast tumors, draining lymph nodes, adjacent tissues. Breast cancer patients provided tissue from their axillary draining lymph nodes. TCRdb recomputed calls from the multiplex PCR reads with MiXCR, one row per CDR3 protein. The table lists about 200,000 distinct CDR3 sequences, around 33% of them singletons. The sequencing input was axillary lymph node tissue. The receptors here all came from a female donor with breast cancer. Some clones in this sample may be carry-over from other donors' samples.

At least ten counts were recorded for this clonotype. The chain employs TRBV2 and TRBJ2-7, with D perhaps TRBD1 (5 bases). There are 11 residues in the CDR3. The germline gives CDR1 SNHLY, CDR2 FYNNEI. Between the trimmed V and J ends, which lost 8 bases and 7 bases, there was a span of 12 bases. CDR3 bases: TGTGCCAGCGCCAGGGTGGCGGAGCAGTACTTC. Encoded protein: CASARVAEQYF.

There are many counts of this clonotype. The V call is TRBV5-6, the J call TRBJ2-1; no reliable D call. The V end was cut by 1 base, the J end by 1 base, with 15 bases between. Germline CDR1 is SGHDT and CDR2 is YYEEEE. The CDR3 has 17 amino acids. The CDR3 DNA is TGTGCCAGCAGCTTGAGGGTAGCTAGTGTTTCCTACAATGAGCAGTTCTTC. This gives the protein CASSLRVASVSYNEQFF.

Worth noting for this clonotype: Given a much more abundant clone one base away, this may be a read error. The chain recombines TRBV18 with TRBJ2-5, with D hard to call. Germline V CDR1 and CDR2: KGHSH, LQKENI. The CDR3 contains 13 residues. CDR3 sequence (DNA): TGTCCCAGCTCACTGAACGACATCGAGACCCAGTACTTC. Translated: CPSSLNDIETQYF.

Many counts were recorded for this clonotype. The genes are TRBV11-2 and TRBJ2-3; D possibly corresponds to TRBD1 (6 bases). CDR1 and CDR2 from the germline V gene are SGHAT and FQNNGV. With 8 bases removed from V and 6 bases from J, the gap between germline ends came to 15 bases. The CDR3 length is 13 residues. The CDR3 DNA is TGTGCCAGCTCAAGAGGAAGGGGGGATACGCAGTATTTT. Translated, it gives CASSRGRGDTQYF.

The chain uses TRBV5-1 and TRBJ2-2; D unclear. CDR3 size: 12 residues. Germline CDR1 SGHRS, CDR2 YFSETQ. Trimming shortened V by 2 bases and J by 7 bases, and 6 bases separated the two germline ends. The CDR3 DNA sequence: TGCGCCAGCAGCTTCATTAGCGGGGAGCTGTTTTTT. Its translation: CASSFISGELFF. The whole variable domain, filled in from reference TRBV5-1 and TRBJ2-2, reads KAGVTQTPRYLIKTRGQQVTLSCSPISGHRSVSWYQQTPGQGLQFLFEYFSETQRNKGNFPGRFSGRQFSNSRSEMNVSTLELGDSALYLCASSFISGELFFGEGSRLTVL.